This entry concerns a single TCR beta chain. There is no known antigen for this receptor. One base away there is no much larger clone; base qualities are not given. The CDR3 goes from the cysteine to the phenylalanine over 18 residues. Only CDR3 DNA remains: 54 bases, in frame from the first base. CDR1 and CDR2 (KGHSH, LQKENI) derive from the germline V gene. V and J are trimmed by 3 bases and 1 base, and the gene matches miss 11 bases of the junction. This sample is part of a study of blood T cell repertoires in COVID-19 (dated by TCRdb to between 2020 and 2021). In the study overall: Collaborator samples came from the United States, Italy and Spain and covered acute and convalescent phases of COVID-19. The prospective study material was composed of cDNA or gDNA derived from T cells, B-cell-depleted T cells, or PBMCs. The dataset comprised deeply sampled blood TCRbeta repertoires from subjects exposed to, actively infected with, or recovered from COVID-19. The repertoires were released in a freely available public database meant as a resource for research on the immune response to SARS-CoV-2. Samples were obtained from the ongoing ImmuneRACE study (first 160 participants) and from some 1,200 subjects provided by 6 global collaborators. The sample metadata nearly always contained a de-identified subject ID, COVID-19 status, age in years and sex. Where HLA class I and class II types were available, the types were taken from metadata supplied by the sample provider, not from assay-based typing. What the study reported, not specific to this receptor: Clinical and demographic metadata were provided uncurated, with the amount varying by source and participant.

TCRbeta CDR3 regions were amplified from genomic DNA by means of the immunoSEQ Assay, a bias-controlled multiplex PCR. Concerning the study's data processing: Within the assay, amplification of reference gene primers was used to estimate how many nucleated cells each sample contained. To quantify the absolute abundance of each unique TCRbeta CDR3 rearrangement, sequence reads were collapsed and filtered. Productive Simpson clonality was computed per sample as the square root of Simpson's diversity index over productive rearrangements. Here the immuneACCESS table is served through TCRdb, limited to in-frame sequences with V and J called. Missing clones are a known gap in these copies; in checked studies unresolved V genes cover under half, and the rest lacks a known reason. The V and J calls and clone size come from that table; D and trimming were worked out from the DNA. Counted in this sample were 200,000 to 300,000 clones; 75% to 85% of them appeared once. Of the sample, under 2.5% falls within the top ten clones.

Samples from volunteer blood donors who had recovered from COVID-19 were contributed by a second Seattle source. Each collaborating institution followed its own protocols to collect whole blood in K2EDTA tubes. For TCRbeta analysis, collaborators shipped samples in one of three forms: frozen whole blood, isolated PBMCs, or DNA extracted from either of those sample types. The rearrangement combines TRBV18 with TRBJ2-5; 10 bases in the junction line up with TRBD1. The specimen was peripheral blood. This clonotype was sampled from a man aged 35 to 55 who had recovered from COVID-19. The encoded CDR3 is CASSPDWTGGPFQETQYF. The DNA reads as follows: TGTGCCAGCTCACCCGATTGGACAGGGGGGCCCTTCCAAGAGACCCAGTACTTC. The CDR3 plus the reference TRBV18 and TRBJ2-5 genes for the other parts give the full variable domain: NAGVMQNPRHLVRRRGQEARLRCSPMKGHSHVYWYRQLPEEGLKFMVYLQKENIIDESGMPKERFSAEFPKEGPSILRIQQVVRGDSAAYFCASSPDWTGGPFQETQYFGPGTRLLVL.